Reported below is one T cell receptor beta chain. Its antigen is not identified. The CDR3 totals 15 residues. V dropped 3 bases and J dropped 2; count of bases not matched to a gene: 5. Germline CDR1 reads SGHDN; CDR2 reads FVKESK. The data derive from a study of cytomegalovirus exposure and HLA in healthy donors. Vbeta (60) and Jbeta (13) primers were used in the PCR. The data were produced by immunoSEQ multiplex PCR, yet TCRdb's version contains in-frame clones alone and is incomplete. The sample has about 140,000 clones; 70% to 85% are singletons. Whole-study findings and limits: 164 TCR beta chains were listed as cytomegalovirus-associated.

Specimen: PBMCs. The source of this sequence is a man aged 25 to 40 in good health and CMV-seropositive. The chain employs TRBV14 and TRBJ2-7; 9 nucleotides agree with TRBD1. CDR3 in DNA: TGTGCCAGCAGCCAGGGGACAGGGCCTACCTACGAGCAGTACTTC. This gives the protein CASSQGTGPTYEQYF.